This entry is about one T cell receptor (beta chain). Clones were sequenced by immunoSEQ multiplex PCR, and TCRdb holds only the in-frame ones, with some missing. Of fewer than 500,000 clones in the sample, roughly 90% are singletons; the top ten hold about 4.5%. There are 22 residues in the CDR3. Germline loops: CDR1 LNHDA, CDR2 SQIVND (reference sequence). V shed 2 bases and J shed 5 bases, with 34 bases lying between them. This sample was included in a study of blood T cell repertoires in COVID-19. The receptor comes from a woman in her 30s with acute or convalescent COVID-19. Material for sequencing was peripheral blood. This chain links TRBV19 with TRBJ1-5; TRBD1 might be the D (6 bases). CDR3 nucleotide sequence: TGTGCCAGTAGTATATGGGACAATGCCCTTCATACTCGGGGCAGGGCTTATCAGCCCCAGCATTTT. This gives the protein CASSIWDNALHTRGRAYQPQHF.